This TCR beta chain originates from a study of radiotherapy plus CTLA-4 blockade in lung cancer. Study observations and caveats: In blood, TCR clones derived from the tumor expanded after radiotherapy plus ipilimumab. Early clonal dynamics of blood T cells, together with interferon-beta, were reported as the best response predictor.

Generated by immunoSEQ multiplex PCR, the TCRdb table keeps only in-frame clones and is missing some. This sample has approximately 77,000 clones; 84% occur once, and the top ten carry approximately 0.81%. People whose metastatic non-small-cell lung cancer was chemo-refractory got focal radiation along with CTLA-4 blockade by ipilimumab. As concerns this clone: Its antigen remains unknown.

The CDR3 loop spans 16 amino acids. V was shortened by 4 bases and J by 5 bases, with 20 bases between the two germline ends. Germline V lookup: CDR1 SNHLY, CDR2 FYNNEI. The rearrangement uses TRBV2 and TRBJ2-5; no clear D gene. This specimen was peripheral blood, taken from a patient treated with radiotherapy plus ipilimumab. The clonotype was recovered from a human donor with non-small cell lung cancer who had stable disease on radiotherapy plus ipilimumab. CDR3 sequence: CASSGRGRAPEETQYF. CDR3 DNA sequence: TGTGCCAGCAGTGGGCGCGGCCGGGCCCCTGAGGAGACCCAGTACTTC.